The 14 T cell receptor beta chains below come from one sample, sequenced in a study of cytomegalovirus exposure and HLA in healthy donors. Profiling relied on immunoSEQ multiplex PCR, and the TCRdb table lists in-frame clones only, not all of them. The data hold 97,000 or so clones, with 87% observed a single time. Sequenced: PBMCs. These receptor sequences come from a woman in her 30s in good health and CMV-seronegative.

The chain joins TRBV12-5 to TRBJ2-2; D is perhaps TRBD1 (6 bases). The CDR3 is made up of 14 amino acids. The germline V and J ends were trimmed by 2 bases and 7 bases, with 11 bases remaining between them. Germline values: CDR1 LGHNT, CDR2 FRNRAP. The CDR3 DNA follows: TGTGCTAGTGGTTTGCCAGGGGTGATCGGGGAGCTGTTTTTT. Encoded protein: CASGLPGVIGELFF.

The chain carries TRBV15 and TRBJ1-3; D uncertain. This CDR3 spans 15 amino acids. The V gene's germline CDR1 is LNHNV and CDR2 YYDKDF (reference sequence). V was pared by 0 bases and J by 2 bases, with 8 bases between. CDR3 region: CATSRDPLAGNTIYF. CDR3 in DNA: TGTGCCACCAGCAGAGACCCACTAGCTGGAAACACCATATATTTT.

The chain has TRBV18 and TRBJ1-2, with a tentative D call TRBD1 (6 bases). Trimming left V 3 bases short and J 8 bases short, with 13 bases between. CDR3 length: 13 residues. Germline V gives CDR1 KGHSH, CDR2 LQKENI. The CDR3 DNA reads as TGTGCCAGCTCACCTTCCAGGGGTAACGGCTACACCTTC. It encodes CASSPSRGNGYTF.

This clone showed up just once. The chain recombines TRBV15 with TRBJ2-3; D unclear. The germline CDR1 and CDR2 sequences are LNHNV and YYDKDF (reference sequence). Trimming stripped 1 base from V and 0 bases from J, with 11 bases between. The CDR3 is 16 residues long. DNA for the CDR3: TGTGCCACCAGCAGAGCTAGAGGATCTAGCACAGATACGCAGTATTTT. Translating gives CATSRARGSSTDTQYF.

V is TRBV28 and J is TRBJ2-7, with D unclear. This CDR3 has 16 amino acids. V was cut by 4 bases and J by 0 bases, with 16 bases left in between. CDR1 MDHEN and CDR2 SYDVKM come from the germline V gene. CDR3 loop: CASSYGSASSSYEQYF. The CDR3 DNA reads TGTGCCAGCAGTTACGGGTCGGCGTCGAGCTCCTACGAGCAGTACTTC.

The chain employs TRBV28 and TRBJ2-7; D is perhaps TRBD1 (6 bases). V lost 6 bases and J 5 bases, leaving 17 bases between the germline ends. The V gene's germline CDR1 is MDHEN and CDR2 SYDVKM. The CDR3 sequence is 14 residues long. CDR3 region: CASSLTGPLNEQYF. In nucleotides, the CDR3 is TGTGCCAGCAGCCTAACAGGGCCGCTGAACGAGCAGTACTTC.

The chain uses TRBV5-1 and TRBJ1-2, with 8 bases lining up with TRBD1. Germline-derived CDR1 and CDR2 are SGHRS and YFSETQ. This CDR3 has 14 residues. The V and J ends lost 2 bases and 7 bases, in that order; junction bases with no gene match: 7. The CDR3 nucleotides are TGCGCCAGCAGCTTACCGGGACAGGAGGGTGGCTACACCTTC. Its translation is CASSLPGQEGGYTF.

The chain is built from TRBV19 and TRBJ1-3; no firm D call. This CDR3 spans 14 amino acids. Trimming cost V 6 bases and J 0 bases, with 9 bases left between them. Germline loops: CDR1 LNHDA, CDR2 SQIVND (reference sequence). The CDR3 sequence is CASRSGASGNTIYF. In nucleotides, the CDR3 is TGTGCCAGTAGGTCCGGAGCCTCTGGAAACACCATATATTTT.

The chain combines TRBV9 with TRBJ2-1; D gene uncertain. This CDR3 has 14 residues. In germline, CDR1 is SGDLS, CDR2 YYNGEE. V dropped 1 base and J dropped 6 bases, with 11 bases sitting between them. CDR3 sequence (DNA): TGTGCCAGCAGCGTAACGCCGCAGGCCAATGAGCAGTTCTTC. Its translation is CASSVTPQANEQFF.

The V call is TRBV5-1, the J call TRBJ2-1; D remains ambiguous. CDR3 length: 12 amino acids. CDR1 and CDR2 from the germline V gene are SGHRS and YFSETQ. Trimming took 8 bases from V and 4 from J, leaving 10 bases between them. The CDR3 region has the DNA TGCGCCAGACCTTCCGGGTACAATGAGCAGTTCTTC. This translates into CARPSGYNEQFF.

The CDR3 here is CASSFSNYGYTF. CDR3 nucleotides: TGTGCCAGCAGCTTCTCCAACTATGGCTACACCTTC. J is TRBJ1-2 and V is TRBV11-1, with unresolved D. Germline CDR1 and CDR2: SGHAT and FQDESV (reference sequence). The V and J ends lost 3 bases and 2 bases respectively, with 4 bases between them. The CDR3 spans 12 residues.

The genes are TRBV5-1 and TRBJ2-3; TRBD2 agrees at 14 bases. With V trimmed by 0 bases and J by 0 bases, 6 bases remained unmatched. The CDR3 has 19 residues. Germline CDR1 SGHRS, CDR2 YFSETQ. The CDR3 region is CASSLARLAGGPSTDTQYF. For the CDR3, the DNA is TGCGCCAGCAGCTTGGCGAGACTAGCGGGGGGGCCAAGCACAGATACGCAGTATTTT.

V usage is TRBV15 and J usage is TRBJ2-2; 8 nucleotides align to TRBD1. The germline CDR1 and CDR2 sequences are LNHNV and YYDKDF (reference sequence). The CDR3 covers 17 residues. J gave up 0 bases and V 3 bases, and 6 bases lay outside the gene matches. The CDR3 reads CATSREGGQANTGELFF. The CDR3 DNA sequence: TGTGCCACCAGCAGGGAGGGGGGACAGGCGAACACCGGGGAGCTGTTTTTT. The whole variable domain, filled in from reference TRBV15 and TRBJ2-2, reads DAMVIQNPRYQVTQFGKPVTLSCSQTLNHNVMYWYQQKSSQAPKLLFHYYDKDFNNEADTPDNFQSRRPNTSFCFLDIRSPGLGDTAMYLCATSREGGQANTGELFFGEGSRLTVL.

V and J are TRBV27 and TRBJ1-1; 7 bases are shared with TRBD1. In germline, CDR1 is MNHEY, CDR2 SMNVEV (reference sequence). V lost 5 bases and J lost 7; bases outside the gene matches: 7. This CDR3 is 13 amino acids long. The CDR3 DNA sequence: TGTGCCAGCAGTCCCACGGGGACAGATGAAGCTTTCTTT. It translates to CASSPTGTDEAFF.